A selection of T cell receptor beta chains follows, all from one sample in a study of neurological immune-mediated disorders. TCRdb analysed the 5' RACE reads with MiXCR anew, one entry per CDR3 protein. This repertoire shows 65,000 to 90,000 distinct CDR3 sequences, 2.5% to 3.5% found once; its top ten account for under 6.5%. The sample consisted of PBMCs. These receptors originate from a woman aged 45-65 years with multiple sclerosis. Both conserved end residues are part of each CDR3. The D gene is left open where the match is weak. Some rows mark clone size as missing; the rest say once, few, many or name a class of expanded clone.

abundance,v_gene,d_gene,j_gene,CDR3nt,CDR3aa
.,TRBV20-1,TRBD2,TRBJ2-1,TGCAGTGCTAGAGGAGTAGCGGGAGGCCGGGATGAGCAGTTCTTC,CSARGVAGGRDEQFF
many,TRBV5-1,.,TRBJ2-3,TGCGCCAGCAGCCGATCGGGACCCGCATCCGATACGCAGTATTTT,CASSRSGPASDTQYF
many,TRBV5-5,TRBD1,TRBJ1-1,TGTGCCAGCAGCTACTCGGGACAGTCGGGGCTGGCTTTCTTT,CASSYSGQSGLAFF
many,TRBV7-2,TRBD2,TRBJ2-3,TGTGCCAGCAGCCGCTTTTTGAGCGGGAGTGGATATACGCAGTATTTT,CASSRFLSGSGYTQYF
many,TRBV5-1,.,TRBJ2-7,TGCGCCAGCAGCTTTACAGGGTTCGACGAGCAGTACTTC,CASSFTGFDEQYF
many,TRBV4-3,.,TRBJ1-6,TGCGCCAGCAGCGCCGTCCTAAGTAATAATTCACCCCTCCACTTT,CASSAVLSNNSPLHF
many,TRBV20-1,TRBD1,TRBJ2-2,TGCAGTGCTTACCGGGACAGGGACACCGGGGAGCTGTTTTTT,CSAYRDRDTGELFF
many,TRBV3-1,.,TRBJ1-4,TGTGCCAGCAGCCAACTTACGCCCGGACGCTCTGGAAAACTGTTTTTT,CASSQLTPGRSGKLFF
many,TRBV7-9,.,TRBJ1-1,TGTGCCAGCAGCTTATCAAGGAACACTGAAGCTTTCTTT,CASSLSRNTEAFF
many,TRBV5-1,TRBD2,TRBJ2-7,TGCGCCAGCAGCTTGGGGGGGCTAGCGGGAGAAGGCTACGAGCAGTACTTC,CASSLGGLAGEGYEQYF
.,TRBV7-6,.,TRBJ2-2,TGTGCCAGCAGCTTAGTAGGGGGATGGGACACCGGGGAGCTGTTTTTT,CASSLVGGWDTGELFF
many,TRBV6-8,.,TRBJ1-5,TGTGCCAGCAGTTACTCAGAGGGTGGGTATAGCAATCAGCCCCAGCATTTT,CASSYSEGGYSNQPQHF
many,TRBV18,.,TRBJ2-5,TGTGCCAGCTCACCGGCAAGCGGCCTGCAAGAGACCCAGTACTTC,CASSPASGLQETQYF
many,TRBV7-2,.,TRBJ2-1,TGTGCCAGCAGCTTTGTAACGCGGATTAATGAGCAGTTCTTC,CASSFVTRINEQFF
many,TRBV7-9,.,TRBJ2-5,TGTGCCAGCGTCAGGGCCGGGGGAGAGACCCAGTACTTC,CASVRAGGETQYF
many,TRBV29-1,.,TRBJ1-2,TGCAGCGTTGGCTCGGATGATGGCTACACCTTC,CSVGSDDGYTF
many,TRBV5-1,TRBD2,TRBJ2-3,TGCGCCAGCAGCTTAACCCTAGCGGGGGGCCAAGGTACGCAGTATTTT,CASSLTLAGGQGTQYF
many,TRBV18,.,TRBJ2-1,TGTGCCAGCTCGGACAGTCGGGTTACCGATGAGCAGTTCTTC,CASSDSRVTDEQFF
many,TRBV5-6,TRBD2,TRBJ2-1,TGTGCCAGCAGCCTAGCGGGGGAAACCTACAATGAGCAGTTCTTC,CASSLAGETYNEQFF
many,TRBV20-1,.,TRBJ2-5,TGCAGTGCTAGGTTCCCGGCCTACCAAGAGACCCAGTACTTC,CSARFPAYQETQYF
many,TRBV20-1,.,TRBJ2-5,TGCAGTGCTAGACTGGGCCAAGAGACCCAGTACTTC,CSARLGQETQYF
many,TRBV10-3,TRBD1,TRBJ2-5,TGTGCCATCAGAGAGACAGGGGGCGGAGAGACCCAGTACTTC,CAIRETGGGETQYF
many,TRBV20-1,TRBD2,TRBJ2-1,TGCAGTGCTTTAGCGGGGGGGCCTAAGAATGAGCAGTTCTTC,CSALAGGPKNEQFF
many,TRBV6-2/TRBV6-3,TRBD2,TRBJ2-7,TGTGCCAGCAGTTACTCGAGTCGAGGGACTAGCGGGCGGTACGAGCAGTACTTC,CASSYSSRGTSGRYEQYF
many,TRBV5-1,TRBD2,TRBJ2-3,TGCGCCAGCAGCCGACTAGCGGGCCCCACAGATACGCAGTATTTT,CASSRLAGPTDTQYF
many,TRBV12-3/TRBV12-4,.,TRBJ2-1,TGTGCCAGCAGTTTAACCCCCGAGAATGAGCAGTTCTTC,CASSLTPENEQFF
many,TRBV9,.,TRBJ2-3,TGTGCCAGCAGCGTAGCTGGAGGGGGCACCGCAGATACGCAGTATTTT,CASSVAGGGTADTQYF
many,TRBV7-7,TRBD2,TRBJ2-1,TGTGCCAGCAGCTCGCAGCGGGGCCTAAACAATGAGCAGTTCTTC,CASSSQRGLNNEQFF
many,TRBV9,.,TRBJ2-3,TGTGCCAGCAGCGTAGTAGGACAGCCGTTGACAGATACGCAGTATTTT,CASSVVGQPLTDTQYF
many,TRBV5-1,TRBD2,TRBJ2-2,TGCGCCAGCAGCTTGCGGACTAGCGTCGGGGAGCTGTTTTTT,CASSLRTSVGELFF
many,TRBV5-1,.,TRBJ1-4,TGCGCCAGCAGCTTGGGGGGGGAGTCGACCGAAAAACTGTTTTTT,CASSLGGESTEKLFF
many,TRBV5-1,TRBD1,TRBJ2-6,TGCGCCAGCAGCTTGGGGACAGGGGGTCTCTCCTCTGGGGCCAACGTCCTGACTTTC,CASSLGTGGLSSGANVLTF
many,TRBV20-1,.,TRBJ2-3,TGCAGTGCTAGAGATTTCGTAGGACATACGCAGTATTTT,CSARDFVGHTQYF
few,TRBV7-2,.,TRBJ1-2,TGTGCCAGCAGCTTTTCGTGGGAGGACTATGGCTACACCTTC,CASSFSWEDYGYTF